These 21 T cell receptor beta chains came from one sample sequenced in a study of blood T cells in healthy people across ages. Next came a second PCR, run for about 6 to 11 cycles, which used a sample-barcoded 5' primer along with a J-beta primer mix. TCRdb ran MiXCR on the 5' RACE reads and lists one entry per CDR3 protein. The top ten hold more than 6% of the sample, which has 1.5 million to 2 million distinct CDR3 sequences, roughly 28% seen once. Sequenced input: blood. The receptors were sampled from a woman between 25 and 40 years old in good health.

This clonotype was counted between two and nine times. V and J are TRBV9 and TRBJ1-2; D is uncertain. The V gene's germline CDR1 is SGDLS and CDR2 YYNGEE. CDR3 length: 14 amino acids. V was clipped by 4 bases and J by 4 bases, with 14 bases between them. The CDR3, as DNA: TGTGCCAGCAGCCCTGCCGGGCCTCGCTATGGCTACACCTTC. This sequence encodes CASSPAGPRYGYTF.

This clonotype came up many times. V and J are TRBV4-1 and TRBJ2-5, with 8 bases matching TRBD1. Germline CDR1 and CDR2: MGHRA and YSYEKL. The CDR3 contains 14 residues. After removal of 3 bases from V and 5 bases from J, the junction contained 5 bases not matched to a gene. DNA for the CDR3: TGCGCCAGCAGCCAGACAGGGGCGGGGGAGACCCAGTACTTC. Amino acids: CASSQTGAGETQYF.

At least ten counts were recorded for this clonotype. The rearrangement uses TRBV11-2 and TRBJ2-5, with D tentatively TRBD1 or TRBD2 (5 bases each). The germline gives CDR1 SGHAT, CDR2 FQNNGV. The V end was cut by 1 base, the J end by 2 bases, with 14 bases between. The length of the CDR3 is 16 residues. The CDR3 DNA follows: TGTGCCAGCAGCTTAGCCGGGGCCTTTACACAAGAGACCCAGTACTTC. This codes for CASSLAGAFTQETQYF.

A word on this clonotype: This may stem from a read error, because a much larger clone lies one nucleotide away. The V and J genes are TRBV29-1 and TRBJ2-3, with D possibly called TRBD1 or TRBD2 (5 bases each). The CDR3 spans 12 residues. Per the germline V gene, CDR1 is SQVTM and CDR2 is ANQGSEA. CDR3: CSVKEDTDAQYF. In nucleotides, the CDR3 is TGCAGCGTTAAGGAGGACACAGATGCGCAGTATTTT.

This clonotype has only a few counts. The chain joins TRBV12-3 or TRBV12-4 to TRBJ2-5; D is unresolved. Trimming left V 2 bases short and J 5 bases short, with 18 bases between. The CDR3 is made up of 16 amino acids. This chain's CDR3 is CASSLTDTLLEETQYF. The CDR3, as DNA: TGTGCCAGCAGTTTAACGGATACACTCCTCGAGGAGACCCAGTACTTC.

A few counts support this clonotype. The CDR3 DNA is TGTGCCAGCAGCCGGCGTGGAATTGTAAACGAGCAGTACTTC. It yields the protein CASSRRGIVNEQYF. The chain couples TRBV14 to TRBJ2-7; D is undetermined. V was cut by 4 bases and J by 5 bases, with 15 bases left in between. Germline V gene sequence: CDR1 SGHDN, CDR2 FVKESK. This CDR3 spans 14 amino acids.

In this sample, this clonotype turned up a few times. This chain links TRBV20-1 with TRBJ1-4; a possible D gene is TRBD1 (6 bases). Trimming stripped 4 bases from V and 7 bases from J, with 13 bases between. This CDR3 is built from 13 residues. In germline, CDR1 is DFQATT, CDR2 SNEGSKA (reference sequence). The CDR3 DNA reads as TGCAGTGCTACGGGGGGGCGCGTTGAAAAACTGTTTTTT. Its protein is CSATGGRVEKLFF.

This clonotype has a handful of counts. In DNA form, the CDR3 reads TGTGCCAGCTCACCACAAGTAGTGAAGGAGCAGTACTTC. It yields the protein CASSPQVVKEQYF. The chain links TRBV18 to TRBJ2-7; no clear D gene. The CDR3 spans 13 residues. V shed 1 base and J shed 7 bases, with 11 bases lying between them. Germline V CDR1 and CDR2: KGHSH, LQKENI.

The chain carries TRBV30 and TRBJ1-5; D is undetermined. V lost 0 bases and J 4 bases, leaving 7 bases between the germline ends. Germline loops: CDR1 GTSNPN, CDR2 SVGIG (reference sequence). This CDR3 comprises 13 residues. The CDR3 is CAWSVERNQPQHF. The CDR3 nucleotides are TGTGCCTGGAGTGTAGAGCGAAATCAGCCCCAGCATTTT. The full variable domain, completed using reference TRBV30 and TRBJ1-5, is SQTIHQWPATLVQPVGSPLSLECTVEGTSNPNLYWYRQAAGRGLQLLFYSVGIGQISSEVPQNLSASRPQDRQFILSSKKLLLSDSGFYLCAWSVERNQPQHFGDGTRLSIL.

The chain links TRBV6-1 to TRBJ2-1; 7 nucleotides align to TRBD2. The length of the CDR3 is 17 residues. Per germline, CDR1 MNHNS and CDR2 SASEGT. J was trimmed by 6 bases and V by 4 bases; bases with no gene match: 15. The chain's CDR3 is CASSVARAGVSRNEQFF. The CDR3 DNA follows: TGTGCCAGCAGTGTTGCCCGGGCGGGAGTAAGTCGCAATGAGCAGTTCTTC.

The chain employs TRBV11-2 and TRBJ1-2, with 8 bases that match TRBD1. Germline V CDR1 and CDR2: SGHAT, FQNNGV. The CDR3 extends over 14 amino acids. The trim removed 3 bases at V and 7 bases at J, leaving 7 bases unmatched. The CDR3 here is CASSFRQGKGGYTF. In DNA form, the CDR3 reads TGTGCCAGCAGCTTTCGACAGGGGAAGGGTGGCTACACCTTC.

This chain joins TRBV10-3 and TRBJ2-1; 7 positions agree with TRBD2. V trimming: 7 bases; J trimming: 8 bases; junction bases outside the gene matches: 8. Germline CDR1 is ENHRY and CDR2 is SYGVKD. The CDR3 is 13 amino acids. For the CDR3, the DNA is TGTGCCATCAACCGGGGAGGGGAGGATGAGCAGTTCTTC. This encodes CAINRGGEDEQFF.

In this sample, this clonotype turned up once. The chain's CDR3 is CASRSSGLLYGANVLTF. The CDR3 DNA follows: TGTGCCAGCAGGTCCTCGGGACTGCTTTACGGGGCCAACGTCCTGACTTTC. The chain uses TRBV6-5 and TRBJ2-6, with D tentatively TRBD2 (6 bases). This CDR3 is 17 amino acids long. CDR1 is MNHEY, CDR2 SVGAGI, per germline. V lost 6 bases, J lost 4 bases, and 19 bases lay in between.

This clonotype was detected many times. This rearrangement joins TRBV10-1 to TRBJ2-1, with 7 bases identical to TRBD2. The CDR3 loop spans 13 amino acids. V was clipped by 8 bases and J by 3 bases; unmatched bases: 4. CDR1 is WNHNN, CDR2 SYGVQD, per germline (reference sequence). Here the CDR3 DNA reads TGCGCCAGCGGCAGCGGGGACTACAATGAGCAGTTCTTC. Amino acids: CASGSGDYNEQFF.

This clonotype was observed a few times. The chain has TRBV4-3 and TRBJ2-3; TRBD2 might be the D (6 bases). Germline assignment: CDR1 LGHNA and CDR2 YSLEER. This CDR3 region has 17 residues. V was pared by 0 bases and J by 5 bases, with 18 bases between. In DNA, the CDR3 is TGCGCCAGCAGCCAAGATTTCGGGGGAGAATTCAAAGATACGCAGTATTTT. This codes for CASSQDFGGEFKDTQYF.

This clonotype came up a few times. V gene TRBV5-1 combines with J gene TRBJ1-6, with 11 nucleotides matching TRBD1. Germline V gene lookup returns CDR1 SGHRS and CDR2 YFSETQ. The CDR3 is made up of 14 amino acids. With V trimmed by 7 bases and J by 7 bases, 4 bases remained unmatched. CDR3 nucleotides: TGCGCCAGCCGGACAGGGGGCCTGAATTCACCCCTCCACTTT. Translating it yields CASRTGGLNSPLHF.

In this sample, this clonotype turned up a few times. This chain connects TRBV30 to TRBJ2-7; D might be TRBD1 (6 bases). This CDR3 contains 12 residues. Germline CDR1 is GTSNPN and CDR2 is SVGIG (reference sequence). Trimming removed 3 bases from V and 6 bases from J, with 12 bases in between. The CDR3 protein is CAWRAQGSEQYF. The CDR3 DNA is TGTGCCTGGAGGGCACAGGGAAGCGAGCAGTACTTC.

Regarding this clonotype: Germline and junction disagree at one end, which may indicate a read error. J is TRBJ1-2 and V is TRBV15; D ambiguous. CDR1 is LNHNV and CDR2 is YYDKDF in the germline V gene (reference sequence). There are 11 residues in the CDR3. As DNA, the CDR3 is TGTGCCACCAGCAGAGGAGCCGGCTGCACCTTC. Translation gives CATSRGAGCTF.

This clonotype was seen only a few times. A much larger clone sits a single nucleotide away, making a read error possible. The chain carries TRBV12-3 or TRBV12-4 and TRBJ2-3; 7 nucleotides match TRBD1. The trim removed 5 bases at V and 4 bases at J, leaving 9 bases unmatched. CDR3 length: 15 residues. Written as DNA, the CDR3 is TGTGCCAGCAGTCAGGACAGGTCCAGCGCAGATACGCAGTATTTT. Translation: CASSQDRSSADTQYF.

This clonotype was observed a handful of times. V usage is TRBV7-2 and J usage is TRBJ2-1; TRBD2 agrees at 12 bases. The CDR3 runs to 15 residues. Germline loops: CDR1 SGHTA, CDR2 FQGNSA. The V segment lost 5 bases and the J segment 10 bases; nucleotides outside the gene matches: 9. DNA of the CDR3: TGTGCCAGCAGCCCAGGCCCTAGCGGGAGGGGGGAGCAGTTCTTC. Translation gives CASSPGPSGRGEQFF.

V gene TRBV7-2 combines with J gene TRBJ1-5; 9 nucleotides align to TRBD1. J gave up 7 bases and V 4 bases, and 5 bases lay outside the gene matches. Germline lookup yields CDR1 SGHTA and CDR2 FQGNSA. CDR3 length: 14 residues. The CDR3 nucleotides are TGTGCCAGCAGCTCCTCACAGGGGGCCCAGCCCCAGCATTTT. Amino acid sequence: CASSSSQGAQPQHF.